These T cell receptor beta chains were read from a single sample in a study of blood T cell repertoires in COVID-19. Method: immunoSEQ multiplex PCR; TCRdb's copy keeps in-frame clones and lacks some. The sample lists approximately 260,000 clones; 90% were seen once. The source material was peripheral blood. The receptor source for this set is a woman aged 40 to 50 with acute or convalescent COVID-19. The CDR3 runs from the conserved cysteine through the conserved F or W. Fields, in order: CDR3 length, J gene, D gene, clone size, V gene, CDR3 protein, CDR3 DNA. A D gene is named only where the DNA matches it firmly. Some rows mark clone size as missing; the rest say once, few, many or name a class of expanded clone.

>15|TRBJ2-3|.|.|TRBV27
CASSLSLGAKDTQYF
TGTGCCAGCAGTTTATCATTGGGGGCCAAGGATACGCAGTATTTT
>16|TRBJ1-6|TRBD1|.|TRBV2
CASSRLQGVHDSPLHF
TGTGCCAGCAGTCGTCTACAGGGGGTGCATGATTCACCCCTCCACTTT
>15|TRBJ1-1|.|once|TRBV15
CATSREGGLGTEAFF
TGTGCCACCAGCAGAGAAGGCGGGCTGGGTACTGAAGCTTTCTTT
>15|TRBJ2-6|.|.|TRBV7-8
CASSFSGSGANVLTF
TGTGCCAGCAGCTTTAGTGGCTCTGGGGCCAACGTCCTGACTTTC
>15|TRBJ1-4|.|.|TRBV18
CASSREQGRNEKLFF
TGTGCCAGCTCACGCGAACAGGGACGCAATGAAAAACTGTTTTTT
>15|TRBJ1-1|.|.|TRBV6-6
CASSYSTWGGTEAFF
TGTGCCAGCAGTTACTCGACTTGGGGGGGCACTGAAGCTTTCTTT
>14|TRBJ2-2|TRBD1|.|TRBV9
CASSASQGSGELFF
TGTGCCAGCAGCGCATCACAGGGGTCCGGGGAGCTGTTTTTT
>16|TRBJ1-1|.|.|TRBV4-2
CASSQEVGRLNTEAFF
TGTGCCAGCAGCCAAGAAGTGGGCAGACTGAACACTGAAGCTTTCTTT
>14|TRBJ2-5|.|.|TRBV7-8
CASSSLGLQETQYF
TGTGCCAGCAGCTCCTTAGGACTCCAAGAGACCCAGTACTTC
>14|TRBJ1-5|.|.|TRBV11-2
CASSGGGLGQPQHF
TGTGCCAGCAGCGGAGGAGGGCTCGGTCAGCCCCAGCATTTT
>18|TRBJ1-3|.|.|TRBV7-8
CASSLWGGREGSGNTIYF
TGTGCCAGCAGCTTGTGGGGGGGCCGCGAGGGGTCTGGAAACACCATATATTTT
>14|TRBJ2-3|.|.|TRBV5-1
CATAEGSSTDTQYF
TGCGCCACCGCGGAGGGGTCTAGCACAGATACGCAGTATTTT
>13|TRBJ1-2|.|.|TRBV10-3
CAISGDQGGGYTF
TGTGCCATCAGTGGGGATCAGGGAGGTGGCTACACCTTC